The sequence of this T cell receptor beta chain was determined in a study of regulatory T cells in long-lasting Graves disease. The study, taken as a whole, reports: Thyroid tissue was not studied; only peripheral blood was. Whereas new patients shared 800 to 1,000 public clonotypes, persistent patients shared more, at 2,500 to 3,500. With a small sample size, accuracy may have been reduced.

Indicated time point: persistent/refractory GD, antithyroid drugs over 5 years with positive TRAb. Making the TCR library involved RNA that had been extracted from PBMCs. Criteria from the American Thyroid Association guidelines were applied to diagnose Graves' disease. Turning to this clonotype: The target antigen is unknown.

In building TCR beta libraries, iRepertoire HTBI primers were used together with Arm-PCR of CDR3 regions. MiXCR, run by TCRdb on the multiplex PCR reads, gives a single entry per CDR3 protein. This sample has about 470,000 distinct CDR3 sequences, with under 25% found just once. The receptor was derived from a female donor with Graves disease. This specimen consisted of peripheral blood mononuclear cells (PBMCs), obtained when the disease was refractory, from a patient treated with antithyroid drugs.

The CDR3 coding sequence is TGTGCCAGCAGCCGCTCGAGGCAGACCTACATGAACACTGAAGCTTTCTTT. This codes for CASSRSRQTYMNTEAFF. The chain uses TRBV11-2 and TRBJ1-1; D unclear. V was cut by 5 bases and J by 0 bases, with 19 bases left in between. The CDR3 runs to 17 residues. Germline CDR1 is SGHAT and CDR2 is FQNNGV.